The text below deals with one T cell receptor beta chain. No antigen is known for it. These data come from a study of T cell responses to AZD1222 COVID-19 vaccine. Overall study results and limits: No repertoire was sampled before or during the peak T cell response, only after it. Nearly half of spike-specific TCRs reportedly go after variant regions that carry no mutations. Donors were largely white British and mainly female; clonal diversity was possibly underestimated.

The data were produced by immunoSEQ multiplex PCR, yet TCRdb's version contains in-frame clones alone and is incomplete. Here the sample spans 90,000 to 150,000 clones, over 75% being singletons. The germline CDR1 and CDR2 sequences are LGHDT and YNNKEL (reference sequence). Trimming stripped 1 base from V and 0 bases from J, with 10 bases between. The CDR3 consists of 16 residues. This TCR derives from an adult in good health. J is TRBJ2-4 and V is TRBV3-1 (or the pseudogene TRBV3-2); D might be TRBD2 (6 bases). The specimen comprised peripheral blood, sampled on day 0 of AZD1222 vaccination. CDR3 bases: TGTGCCAGCAGCCAAGGGGGGGAGTTAGCCAAAAACATTCAGTACTTC. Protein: CASSQGGELAKNIQYF.